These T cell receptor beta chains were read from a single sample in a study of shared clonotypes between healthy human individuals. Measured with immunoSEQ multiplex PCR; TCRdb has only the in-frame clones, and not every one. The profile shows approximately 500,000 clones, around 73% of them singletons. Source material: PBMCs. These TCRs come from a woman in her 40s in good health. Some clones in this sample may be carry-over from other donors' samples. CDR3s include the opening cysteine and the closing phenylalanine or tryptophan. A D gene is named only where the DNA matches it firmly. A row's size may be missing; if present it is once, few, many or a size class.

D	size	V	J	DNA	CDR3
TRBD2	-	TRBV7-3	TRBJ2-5	TGTGCCAGCAGCCCAAGAGGCAGCGGGAGAGAGACCCAGTACTTC	CASSPRGSGRETQYF
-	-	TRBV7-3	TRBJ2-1	TGTGCCAGCAGCTTAAGTAGGGCTGATGAGCAGTTCTTC	CASSLSRADEQFF
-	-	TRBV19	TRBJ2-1	TGTGCCAGTAGTCCTGATCCAAACCCCCACAATGAGCAGTTCTTC	CASSPDPNPHNEQFF
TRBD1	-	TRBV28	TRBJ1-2	TGTGCCAGCAGCAGGACAGGGGATGTTGATGGCTACACCTTC	CASSRTGDVDGYTF
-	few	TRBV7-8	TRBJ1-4	TGTGCCAGCAGCGGTAATGAAAAACTGTTTTTT	CASSGNEKLFF
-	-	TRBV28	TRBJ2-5	TGTGCCAGCAGTCTCCCGGGCTCGGCCCGTAGTAGGGAGACCCAGTACTTC	CASSLPGSARSRETQYF
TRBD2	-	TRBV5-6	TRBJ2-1	TGTGCCAGCAGCTTTCAACTAGCGAGCAATGAGCAGTTCTTC	CASSFQLASNEQFF
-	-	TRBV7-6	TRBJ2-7	TGTGCCAGCAGCAAAATGAGGGACTACGAGCAGTACTTC	CASSKMRDYEQYF
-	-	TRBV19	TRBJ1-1	TGTGCCAGTACCCCCCAAGGGGGTCTGAACACTGAAGCTTTCTTT	CASTPQGGLNTEAFF
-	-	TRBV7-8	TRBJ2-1	TGTGCCAGCAGCGTAGCTGGCCGTTACGACAATGAGCAGTTCTTC	CASSVAGRYDNEQFF
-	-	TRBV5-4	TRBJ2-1	TGTGCCAGCAGCCCCCACGAGAGTGAGCAGTTCTTC	CASSPHESEQFF
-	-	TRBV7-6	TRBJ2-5	TGTGCCAGCAGCTTATTGAGTGGCAGTCAAGAGACCCAGTACTTC	CASSLLSGSQETQYF
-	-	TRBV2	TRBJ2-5	TGTGCCAGCAGCCCGGACTATAGGGAGACCCAGTACTTC	CASSPDYRETQYF
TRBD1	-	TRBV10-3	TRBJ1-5	TGTGCCATCAGCGAAGGGACAGGGGGACCCGATCAGCCCCAGCATTTT	CAISEGTGGPDQPQHF
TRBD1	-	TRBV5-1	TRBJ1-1	TGCGCCAGCAGCATACCGGGACAGGGGGCGGGAGAAGCTTTCTTT	CASSIPGQGAGEAFF
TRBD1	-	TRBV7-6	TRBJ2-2	TGTGCCAGCAGCCTTGGTCCCGGGACAGGGCCATCGAACACCGGGGAGCTGTTTTTT	CASSLGPGTGPSNTGELFF
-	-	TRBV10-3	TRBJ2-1	TGTGCCATCAGTGACACCGGGACTGCTACTGGAAGGGGAAATGAGCAGTTCTTC	CAISDTGTATGRGNEQFF
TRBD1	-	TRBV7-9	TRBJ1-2	TGTGCCAGCAGCTTAGGGGGACAGAGCTATGGCTACACCTTC	CASSLGGQSYGYTF
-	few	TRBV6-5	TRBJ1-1	TGTGCCAGCAGTTACTCCGGGACACTTGACGCTTTCTTT	CASSYSGTLDAFF
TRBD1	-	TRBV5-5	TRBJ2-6	TGTGCCAGCACGCCCGCAGGGGGTGCAGGGGCCAACGTCCTGACTTTC	CASTPAGGAGANVLTF
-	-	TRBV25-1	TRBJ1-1	TGTGCCAGCAGTGGGGTCGGCCCAACTCGGAACACTGAAGCTTTCTTT	CASSGVGPTRNTEAFF
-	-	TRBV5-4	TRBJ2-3	TGTGCCAGCAGCGAGGGGGCGGGGACAGATACGCAGTATTTT	CASSEGAGTDTQYF
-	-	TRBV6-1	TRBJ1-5	TGTGCCAGCAGCACAGACATTGAGCCCCAGCATTTT	CASSTDIEPQHF
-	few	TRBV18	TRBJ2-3	TGTGCCAGCTCCTATAACTCACCCACAGATACGCAGTATTTT	CASSYNSPTDTQYF
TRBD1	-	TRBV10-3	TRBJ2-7	TGTGCCATCAGTGACACAGGGGCAAGCTCCTACGAGCAGTACTTC	CAISDTGASSYEQYF
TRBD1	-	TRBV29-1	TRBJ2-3	TGCAGCGTTGATGAAGACAGGGTCGGATATACGCAGTATTTT	CSVDEDRVGYTQYF
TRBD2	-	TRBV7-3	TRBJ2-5	TGTGCCAGCAGCAGACTAGCGGGAGGTGGGGAGACCCAGTACTTC	CASSRLAGGGETQYF
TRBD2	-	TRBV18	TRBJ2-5	TGTGCCAGCTCATCAGGGACTAGCGGGAGGGCCCCAGAGACCCAGTACTTC	CASSSGTSGRAPETQYF
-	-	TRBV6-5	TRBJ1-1	TGTGCCAGCAGTTACGGGACGGCGAACACTGAAGCTTTCTTT	CASSYGTANTEAFF
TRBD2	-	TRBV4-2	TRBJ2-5	TGTGCCAGCAGCCAAGGGACTAGCGGGAGCCATCAAGAGACCCAGTACTTC	CASSQGTSGSHQETQYF
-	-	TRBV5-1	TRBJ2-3	TGCGCCAGCAGCTTGGATGGGACCGTCGTCGATACGCAGTATTTT	CASSLDGTVVDTQYF
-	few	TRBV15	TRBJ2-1	TGTGCCACCAGCAGCGACAGTTACAATGAGCAGTTCTTC	CATSSDSYNEQFF
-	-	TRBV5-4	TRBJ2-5	TGTGCCAGCAGCCTCGGACAGACTCAAGAGACCCAGTACTTC	CASSLGQTQETQYF
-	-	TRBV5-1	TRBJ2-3	TGCGCCAGCAGCTTAGGCAGAATGTTCACAGATACGCAGTATTTT	CASSLGRMFTDTQYF
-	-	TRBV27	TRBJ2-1	TGTGCCAGCAGTTTTGACCGAAGCTCCTACAATGAGCAGTTCTTC	CASSFDRSSYNEQFF
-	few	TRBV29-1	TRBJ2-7	TGCAGCGTTGTCAGGGTCGGTTCCTACGAGCAGTACTTC	CSVVRVGSYEQYF
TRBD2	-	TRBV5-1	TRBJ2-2	TGCGCCAGCAGCCCGGGACTAAACACCGGGGAGCTGTTTTTT	CASSPGLNTGELFF
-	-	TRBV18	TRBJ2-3	TGTGCCAGCTCACCACCGAGTAGGGTGACAGATACGCAGTATTTT	CASSPPSRVTDTQYF
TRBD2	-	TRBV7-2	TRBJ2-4	TGTGCCAGCAGCTTAGATAAGGGGAGGGACATTCAGTACTTC	CASSLDKGRDIQYF
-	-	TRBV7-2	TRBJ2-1	TGTGCCAGCAGCTTAAGTGTCAGAACGTACAATGAGCAGTTCTTC	CASSLSVRTYNEQFF
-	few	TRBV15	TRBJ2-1	TGTGCCACCAGCGGTACGATAAGCTCCTACAATGAGCAGTTCTTC	CATSGTISSYNEQFF
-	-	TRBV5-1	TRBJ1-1	TGCGCCAGCAGCTCGCGCAAATTAGGGAACACTGAAGCTTTCTTT	CASSSRKLGNTEAFF
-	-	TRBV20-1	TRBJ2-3	TGCAGTGCTCCACGCCGGGATACGCAGTATTTT	CSAPRRDTQYF